Following are 14 T cell receptor beta chains from one sample sequenced in a study of blood T cell repertoires in COVID-19 (dated by TCRdb to 2020 to 2022). To prepare the library, the immunoSEQ multiplex PCR assay was applied. As stored in TCRdb, this immuneACCESS dataset retains in-frame rearrangements with V and J assigned. A fraction of the clones does not appear; measured against another copy, unresolved V genes explain less than half of the discrepancy, and the remainder lacks a known reason. The sample table holds approximately 110,000 clones, of which approximately 90% were seen once. The ten largest make up approximately 4.3% of the sample. Material: peripheral blood. The receptors originated from a woman in her forties or fifties with acute or convalescent COVID-19.

V gene TRBV27 combines with J gene TRBJ2-6, with no clear D. The CDR3 has 16 residues. The germline V gene has CDR1 MNHEY and CDR2 SMNVEV (reference sequence). V shed 0 bases and J shed 4 bases, with 10 bases lying between them. The DNA of the CDR3 is TGTGCCAGCAGTTTATCGTTCGGTACCGGGGCCAACGTCCTGACTTTC. Its translation: CASSLSFGTGANVLTF.

The chain recombines TRBV5-1 with TRBJ1-1; TRBD1 agrees at 8 bases. The CDR3 length is 13 residues. V was clipped by 2 bases and J by 6 bases; unmatched bases: 3. The germline V gene encodes CDR1 SGHRS and CDR2 YFSETQ. CDR3 region: CASSFQGAAEAFF. The CDR3 DNA reads TGCGCCAGCAGCTTTCAGGGGGCTGCTGAAGCTTTCTTT.

The rearrangement joins TRBV2 to TRBJ2-1; weak D call: TRBD1 (7 bases). From germline, CDR1 is SNHLY and CDR2 FYNNEI. V lost 8 bases and J 5 bases, leaving 16 bases between the germline ends. The CDR3 totals 14 residues. The CDR3: CASFSAGGNNEQFF. In DNA form, the CDR3 reads TGTGCCAGCTTCTCTGCAGGGGGGAACAATGAGCAGTTCTTC.

The CDR3 here is CASSSLAGENEQFF. CDR3 in DNA: TGTGCCAGCAGCTCTCTTGCGGGCGAAAATGAGCAGTTCTTC. The chain recombines TRBV9 with TRBJ2-1; possible D gene TRBD2, 5 bases. Germline V gives CDR1 SGDLS, CDR2 YYNGEE. This CDR3 comprises 14 residues. V was cut by 4 bases and J by 7 bases, with 15 bases left in between. Variable domain in full (rest from reference TRBV9 and TRBJ2-1): DSGVTQTPKHLITATGQRVTLRCSPRSGDLSVYWYQQSLDQGLQFLIQYYNGEERAKGNILERFSAQQFPDLHSELNLSSLELGDSALYFCASSSLAGENEQFFGPGTRLTVL.

The chain links TRBV5-1 to TRBJ2-5, with 8 positions matching TRBD2. V gave up 5 bases and J gave up 1 base; unmatched junction bases: 10. The CDR3 has 16 amino acids. Germline lookup yields CDR1 SGHRS and CDR2 YFSETQ. CDR3 DNA sequence: TGCGCCAGCAGTGCTGATGGGCGGGGGGCCCAAGAGACCCAGTACTTC. Its protein is CASSADGRGAQETQYF.

V usage is TRBV5-6 and J usage is TRBJ1-1; tentative D call: TRBD1 (6 bases). This CDR3 spans 13 amino acids. V lost 6 bases and J 6 bases, leaving 15 bases between the germline ends. Looked up from germline, CDR1 is SGHDT and CDR2 is YYEEEE. CDR3 nucleotide sequence: TGTGCCAGCACCTGGGGGGCGGGGGCTGAAGCTTTCTTT. This gives the protein CASTWGAGAEAFF.

The chain couples TRBV24-1 to TRBJ1-5; 9 nucleotides agree with TRBD1. CDR1 is KGHDR, CDR2 SFDVKD, per germline. V lost 4 bases, J lost 5 bases, and 5 bases stayed unmatched. The CDR3 has 15 residues. The CDR3: CATSESGQGYQPQHF. CDR3 in DNA: TGTGCCACCAGTGAATCGGGACAGGGTTATCAGCCCCAGCATTTT.

The V gene is TRBV7-6, the J gene TRBJ1-1; D ambiguous. V shed 6 bases and J shed 4 bases, with 21 bases lying between them. Germline CDR1 SGHVS, CDR2 FNYEAQ. This CDR3 region has 16 residues. The CDR3 bases are TGTGCCAGCAGTCCACTAACCGCCTTCAGAGGCACTGAAGCTTTCTTT. Residues: CASSPLTAFRGTEAFF.

The chain has TRBV19 and TRBJ1-5; unclear D gene. Germline assignment: CDR1 LNHDA and CDR2 SQIVND (reference sequence). V was clipped by 5 bases and J by 2 bases, with 10 bases between them. The CDR3 sequence is 14 residues long. The CDR3 region is CASSHQQGNQPQHF. The DNA for the CDR3 is TGTGCCAGTAGTCATCAGCAGGGCAATCAGCCCCAGCATTTT.

The genes are TRBV5-1 and TRBJ1-1; D is ambiguous. V lost 0 bases to trimming and J lost 2 bases, with 5 bases between them. Per the germline V gene, CDR1 is SGHRS and CDR2 is YFSETQ. The CDR3 runs 13 residues. CDR3 in amino acids: CASSLDTNTEAFF. In DNA form, the CDR3 reads TGCGCCAGCAGCTTGGACACAAACACTGAAGCTTTCTTT.

The rearrangement links TRBV30 to TRBJ1-1, with D possibly TRBD1 on 6 matching bases. The ends were cut back, 3 bases at V and 4 bases at J, with 15 bases in the middle. The CDR3 sequence is 14 residues long. The germline V gene encodes CDR1 GTSNPN and CDR2 SVGIG (reference sequence). The CDR3 DNA is TGTGCCTGGAGACCTGGGCCCAGGGGCACTGAAGCTTTCTTT. It encodes CAWRPGPRGTEAFF.

The V call is TRBV9, the J call TRBJ1-2; the D gene is possibly TRBD1 (5 bases). V shed 4 bases and J shed 1 base, with 14 bases lying between them. Germline V CDR1 and CDR2: SGDLS, YYNGEE. This CDR3 has 15 residues. CDR3 region: CASSPVGDFNYGYTF. CDR3 coding DNA: TGTGCCAGCAGCCCCGTAGGGGACTTTAACTATGGCTACACCTTC.

The chain has TRBV24-1 and TRBJ1-3; perhaps TRBD1 as D (5 bases). The V end was cut by 7 bases, the J end by 2 bases, with 11 bases between. The CDR3 is 14 residues long. Germline V lookup: CDR1 KGHDR, CDR2 SFDVKD. CDR3 amino acids: CATRDSLPGNTIYF. The CDR3 coding sequence is TGTGCCACCAGAGACAGCTTGCCTGGAAACACCATATATTTT.

The chain employs TRBV5-1 and TRBJ1-2; 10 bases match TRBD1. V trimming: 5 bases; J trimming: 5 bases; junction bases outside the gene matches: 6. Germline CDR1 and CDR2: SGHRS and YFSETQ. The CDR3 is made up of 14 amino acids. The CDR3 nucleotides read TGCGCCAGCAGGACCGGGACAGGGGCATATGGCTACACCTTC. Protein: CASRTGTGAYGYTF.